These T cell receptor beta chains were read from a single sample in a study of cytomegalovirus exposure and HLA in healthy donors. Sequenced by immunoSEQ multiplex PCR; TCRdb stores in-frame clones only, minus some. There are 100,000 to 150,000 clones in the sample; roughly 79% occur only once, and about 2.4% lies in the top ten. Sequencing was performed on PBMCs. All receptors derive from a woman aged 40 to 49 in good health and CMV-seronegative. CDR3s include the opening cysteine and the closing phenylalanine or tryptophan. D genes are given only for firm matches. Clone size, where shown, is once, few, many, or a class for clones that have expanded.

clone_size	v_call	j_call	d_call	cdr3_aa	cdr3_nt
-	TRBV7-9	TRBJ2-5	TRBD2	CASSLWGAGGQETQYF	TGTGCCAGCAGCTTATGGGGAGCGGGAGGGCAAGAGACCCAGTACTTC
-	TRBV5-6	TRBJ1-1	-	CASSEPGTSNTEAFF	TGTGCCAGCAGCGAACCCGGGACATCCAACACTGAAGCTTTCTTT
-	TRBV27	TRBJ2-7	TRBD2	CASSLVFASGNQPYRNEQYF	TGTGCCAGCAGTTTAGTCTTTGCTAGCGGGAACCAGCCTTATCGGAACGAGCAGTACTTC
-	TRBV19	TRBJ1-1	TRBD1	CASSRQGTMNTEAFF	TGTGCCAGTAGTAGACAGGGAACCATGAACACTGAAGCTTTCTTT
-	TRBV5-4	TRBJ1-3	TRBD1	CASSLGDRTAGNTIYF	TGTGCCAGCAGCTTGGGGGACAGGACGGCTGGAAACACCATATATTTT
-	TRBV11-2	TRBJ2-7	TRBD2	CASRPPAGLAFYEQYF	TGTGCCAGCAGACCACCCGCGGGACTAGCGTTCTACGAGCAGTACTTC
-	TRBV9	TRBJ2-1	TRBD1	CASSVRQGAVYPNNEQFF	TGTGCCAGCAGCGTTAGACAGGGGGCGGTATACCCTAACAATGAGCAGTTCTTC
-	TRBV11-2	TRBJ2-1	TRBD2	CASSLETAGGPRNEQFF	TGTGCCAGCAGCTTAGAGACAGCGGGAGGCCCTCGCAATGAGCAGTTCTTC
-	TRBV2	TRBJ2-5	TRBD1	CASSKDRGGQETQYF	TGTGCCAGCAGTAAGGACAGGGGCGGCCAGGAGACCCAGTACTTC
-	TRBV6-1	TRBJ2-7	TRBD1	CATQLTGSSYEQYF	TGTGCCACCCAACTGACAGGGAGCTCCTACGAGCAGTACTTC
-	TRBV2	TRBJ2-2	TRBD2	CASSTSSGRAGGGELFF	TGTGCCAGCAGTACATCTAGCGGGAGGGCCGGAGGCGGGGAGCTGTTTTTT
-	TRBV6-6	TRBJ2-7	TRBD1	CASRGQGGQYF	TGTGCCAGCAGGGGACAGGGAGGACAGTACTTC
-	TRBV5-6	TRBJ2-2	TRBD2	CASSLGLAGGGTGELFF	TGTGCCAGCAGCTTGGGACTAGCGGGAGGGGGTACCGGGGAGCTGTTTTTT
-	TRBV19	TRBJ2-5	-	CASSIGQQETQYF	TGTGCCAGTAGTATAGGCCAGCAAGAGACCCAGTACTTC
few	TRBV7-9	TRBJ1-2	TRBD1	CASSRSFGQGANYGYTF	TGTGCCAGCAGCCGCTCCTTCGGACAGGGGGCTAACTATGGCTACACCTTC
-	TRBV18	TRBJ2-7	TRBD2	CASSPPAGGRREQYF	TGTGCCAGCTCACCACCGGCGGGAGGGCGGCGCGAGCAGTACTTC
-	TRBV9	TRBJ1-2	-	CASSVALGASYGYTF	TGTGCCAGCAGCGTAGCTCTGGGGGCCAGCTATGGCTACACCTTC
-	TRBV19	TRBJ2-1	TRBD2	CASTVTSGNYNEQFF	TGTGCCAGTACGGTGACTAGCGGGAATTACAATGAGCAGTTCTTC
-	TRBV28	TRBJ2-3	-	CASRRTPAGGDTQYF	TGTGCCAGCAGAAGGACTCCGGCAGGTGGGGATACGCAGTATTTT
-	TRBV21-1	TRBJ2-3	-	CASRQLMGADTQYF	TGTGCCAGTAGACAGCTGATGGGCGCAGATACGCAGTATTTT
-	TRBV27	TRBJ1-1	-	CASSLSWEGLTEAFF	TGTGCCAGCAGTCTTTCCTGGGAGGGTCTCACTGAAGCTTTCTTT
-	TRBV2	TRBJ2-3	TRBD2	CASRVGGGRTDTQYF	TGTGCCAGCAGGGTCGGGGGGGGCCGCACAGATACGCAGTATTTT
-	TRBV15	TRBJ2-5	TRBD2	CATSRASGREETQYF	TGTGCCACCAGCAGAGCTAGCGGGAGGGAAGAGACCCAGTACTTC
once	TRBV10-3	TRBJ2-7	-	CAISEEWASYEQYF	TGTGCCATCAGTGAGGAATGGGCCTCCTACGAGCAGTACTTC
-	TRBV5-1	TRBJ2-7	TRBD1	CASSWTGDYEQYF	TGCGCCAGCAGCTGGACAGGGGACTACGAGCAGTACTTC
-	TRBV10-3	TRBJ2-3	-	CAIKGGREIWDTQYF	TGTGCCATCAAAGGCGGCCGGGAGATTTGGGATACGCAGTATTTT
-	TRBV7-2	TRBJ1-5	TRBD1	CASSLSPGGFWQPQHF	TGTGCCAGCAGCTTATCCCCAGGGGGCTTTTGGCAGCCCCAGCATTTT
-	TRBV30	TRBJ1-2	TRBD1	CAWSVTGGRYGYTF	TGTGCCTGGAGTGTAACAGGGGGCAGATATGGCTACACCTTC
-	TRBV10-2	TRBJ2-2	-	CASSEERGASGELFF	TGCGCCAGCAGTGAGGAACGGGGGGCATCCGGGGAGCTGTTTTTT
-	TRBV10-2	TRBJ2-7	TRBD1	CASREEEQGSYEQYF	TGCGCCAGCAGAGAAGAGGAACAGGGGAGCTACGAGCAGTACTTC
-	TRBV6-4	TRBJ2-3	TRBD2	CASSLLAGPTDTQYF	TGTGCCAGCAGTTTACTAGCGGGCCCCACAGATACGCAGTATTTT
-	TRBV7-9	TRBJ1-4	TRBD1	CSSSVMTGTGVNEKLFF	TGTTCCAGCAGCGTTATGACCGGGACAGGGGTTAATGAAAAACTGTTTTTT
-	TRBV2	TRBJ2-2	TRBD1	CASSVPGQRAGELFF	TGTGCCAGCAGTGTGCCGGGACAGAGGGCCGGGGAGCTGTTTTTT
-	TRBV4-3	TRBJ1-1	TRBD1	CASSQDDRGWTEAFF	TGCGCCAGCAGCCAAGATGACAGGGGTTGGACTGAAGCTTTCTTT
once	TRBV11-2	TRBJ1-1	-	CASGQLNRKNTEAFF	TGTGCCAGCGGACAACTAAACAGGAAGAACACTGAAGCTTTCTTT
-	TRBV4-1	TRBJ1-2	-	CASSQAGRGEGYTF	TGCGCCAGCAGCCAAGCGGGCAGGGGCGAAGGCTACACCTTC
-	TRBV9	TRBJ2-1	TRBD2	CASSVTSGRAGNNEQFF	TGTGCCAGCAGCGTAACTAGCGGGAGGGCCGGTAACAATGAGCAGTTCTTC
-	TRBV25-1	TRBJ1-1	-	CASSEIIRGAKAFF	TGTGCCAGCAGTGAGATCATCAGGGGTGCTAAAGCTTTCTTT
-	TRBV14	TRBJ2-7	-	CASSPDWSRAYEQYF	TGTGCCAGCAGTCCAGACTGGTCCCGGGCCTACGAGCAGTACTTC
-	TRBV11-2	TRBJ2-2	-	CASSASRSHGGELFF	TGTGCCAGCAGCGCGTCGAGGAGTCATGGCGGGGAGCTGTTTTTT
few	TRBV4-3	TRBJ1-3	-	CASSPGPGEGTSGNTIYF	TGCGCCAGCAGCCCGGGCCCCGGCGAGGGTACGTCTGGAAACACCATATATTTT
-	TRBV7-2	TRBJ1-6	TRBD1	CASSSGTANSPLHF	TGTGCCAGCAGCTCCGGGACAGCTAATTCACCCCTCCACTTT